This TCR beta chain stems from a study of CD8 T cells in ankylosing spondylitis. In making TCR beta libraries, quantitative 5'-RACE with molecular barcodes was used. Using its own MiXCR run on the 5' RACE reads, TCRdb lists one record per CDR3 protein. The sample lists fewer than 350,000 distinct CDR3 sequences, around 10% occurring once. V lost 6 bases, J lost 1 base, and 15 bases lay in between. This CDR3 comprises 14 residues. Germline-derived CDR1 and CDR2 are DFQATT and SNEGSKA (reference sequence). About this clonotype itself: Antigen unknown.

Study-wide findings and caveats: Researchers reportedly found disease-linked clones significantly enriched in matched ankylosing spondylitis synovial fluid. Seemingly characteristic of ankylosing spondylitis blood was a TCR beta motif consisting of about 8 highly homologous variants.

The V and J genes are TRBV20-1 and TRBJ1-1; TRBD1 is a possible D gene (5 bases). The source is a female donor with ankylosing spondylitis or in good health (not recorded which). The sample was blood, either unsorted or a sorted T cell fraction (not recorded which). CDR3 nucleotide sequence: TGCAGTGCGCAGGGACTGCCGGGGAACACTGAAGCTTTCTTT. It is translated as CSAQGLPGNTEAFF.